Listed here are 20 T cell receptor beta chains from one sample, sequenced in a study of shared clonotypes between healthy human individuals. Naive CD8 cells comprised CD45RO-negative, CCR7-positively selected cells, excluding terminally differentiated effector memory CD45RA+ cells. Assay used: immunoSEQ multiplex PCR; TCRdb lists only in-frame clones, some missing. Altogether just over 2,000,000 clones are present, about 95% being singletons, with the ten largest covering 0.85% to 1.2%. The sequencing input was naive CD8+ T cells sorted from blood. The receptors were sampled from a man aged 18 to 30 in good health.

The V gene is TRBV7-6, the J gene TRBJ1-3, with 7 nucleotides matching TRBD1. The length of the CDR3 is 20 residues. The junction had 21 bases not matched to a gene; V was cut back by 3 bases and J by 4 bases. Germline V CDR1 and CDR2: SGHVS, FNYEAQ. The CDR3 sequence is CASSFSITTEGASSGNTIYF. The CDR3 region has the DNA TGTGCCAGCAGCTTCTCCATAACGACTGAGGGGGCTTCGTCCGGAAACACCATATATTTT.

The V and J genes are TRBV6-1 and TRBJ2-7; TRBD2 might be the D (6 bases). The V and J ends lost 2 bases and 1 base respectively, with 18 bases between them. From germline, CDR1 is MNHNS and CDR2 SASEGT. This CDR3 is 17 amino acids long. The CDR3: CASSEIPWGEESYEQYF. The DNA for the CDR3 is TGTGCCAGCAGTGAAATTCCTTGGGGGGAAGAATCCTACGAGCAGTACTTC.

This sequence joins TRBV27 and TRBJ2-7; 10 nucleotides agree with TRBD1. The CDR3 loop spans 15 amino acids. The J segment lost 3 bases and the V segment lost 3 bases, leaving 5 bases of the junction unmatched. The germline V gene encodes CDR1 MNHEY and CDR2 SMNVEV (reference sequence). CDR3 sequence: CASSFIGQGVYEQYF. The CDR3 DNA follows: TGTGCCAGCAGTTTTATAGGACAGGGGGTCTACGAGCAGTACTTC.

The genes are TRBV7-6 and TRBJ2-7; D is ambiguous. CDR1 and CDR2 (germline): SGHVS, FNYEAQ. V gave up 2 bases and J gave up 5 bases, with 16 bases separating them. The length of the CDR3 is 15 residues. The CDR3 bases are TGTGCCAGCAGCTTAAAAGTGGCGGACGTCCACGAGCAGTACTTC. Translation gives CASSLKVADVHEQYF.

Details on this clone: This same CDR3 is encoded by further DNA sequences in the sample. The chain links TRBV9 to TRBJ2-5; D possibly corresponds to TRBD1 (6 bases). Trimming shortened V by 2 bases and J by 1 base, and 9 bases separated the two germline ends. The CDR3 is 14 residues long. The V gene's germline CDR1 is SGDLS and CDR2 YYNGEE. The chain's CDR3 is CASSVAGVQETQYF. CDR3 DNA: TGTGCCAGCAGCGTCGCAGGGGTCCAAGAGACCCAGTACTTC.

The CDR3 reads CASRPWSGTEAFF. CDR3 sequence (DNA): TGTGCCAGCCGCCCTTGGTCCGGCACTGAAGCTTTCTTT. V is TRBV6-1 and J is TRBJ1-1; no firm D call. Germline V CDR1 and CDR2: MNHNS, SASEGT. The CDR3 loop spans 13 amino acids. V was cut by 8 bases and J by 4 bases, with 14 bases left in between.

A single count supports this clone. The chain uses TRBV6-1 and TRBJ2-7; D could derive from TRBD1 or TRBD2 (5 bases each). The CDR3 length is 15 residues. V lost 3 bases to trimming and J lost 2 bases, with 14 bases between them. Germline values: CDR1 MNHNS, CDR2 SASEGT. CDR3: CASSEGPYSAYEQYF. CDR3 DNA sequence: TGTGCCAGCAGTGAGGGACCCTATTCCGCCTACGAGCAGTACTTC.

The V and J genes are TRBV14 and TRBJ2-7, with D possibly called TRBD1 or TRBD2 (5 bases each). This CDR3 has 17 amino acids. The V end was cut by 4 bases, the J end by 1 base, with 20 bases between. The V gene's germline CDR1 is SGHDN and CDR2 FVKESK. The CDR3 nucleotides are TGTGCCAGCAGCCTCACGGGGCAGGGCCGATTTTCCTACGAGCAGTACTTC. Protein sequence: CASSLTGQGRFSYEQYF.

The chain employs TRBV2 and TRBJ2-1, with 11 bases matching TRBD2. V was pared by 5 bases and J by 7 bases, with 4 bases of the junction left unmatched. The germline gives CDR1 SNHLY, CDR2 FYNNEI. The CDR3 has 14 amino acids. The CDR3 sequence is CASSLAGGRNEQFF. The CDR3 coding sequence is TGTGCCAGCAGTCTAGCGGGAGGTCGAAATGAGCAGTTCTTC.

Points on this clone: The conserved final phenylalanine or tryptophan is absent from the CDR3, which likely points to a read error. No DNA is shown, since the ends of the CDR3 on it are uncertain; the CDR3 is the one TCRdb lists. The rearrangement links TRBV2 to TRBJ2-7; the D call of TRBD2 is as the table states it, not checked on the DNA. The V gene's germline CDR1 is SNHLY and CDR2 FYNNEI. The CDR3 has 8 residues if both end residues are counted. The CDR3 reads CARQGGGL.

The chain employs TRBV14 and TRBJ2-1; 9 nucleotides match TRBD1. The germline V gene has CDR1 SGHDN and CDR2 FVKESK. V was clipped by 3 bases and J by 6 bases; unmatched bases: 6. The CDR3 sequence is 15 residues long. The CDR3 region is CASSHLQGAVNEQFF. CDR3 sequence (DNA): TGTGCCAGCAGCCACTTACAGGGGGCGGTCAATGAGCAGTTCTTC.

V is TRBV2 and J is TRBJ1-4; tentatively, D is TRBD1 (5 bases). The CDR3 extends over 16 amino acids. The ends were cut back, 5 bases at V and 6 bases at J, with 19 bases in the middle. Looked up from germline, CDR1 is SNHLY and CDR2 is FYNNEI. The CDR3 reads CASSPSSQGLYEKLFF. Here the CDR3 DNA reads TGTGCCAGCAGTCCGAGCTCGCAGGGATTGTATGAAAAACTGTTTTTT.

The chain recombines TRBV7-6 with TRBJ2-7; TRBD1 aligns across 7 bases. The germline V gene has CDR1 SGHVS and CDR2 FNYEAQ. There are 20 residues in the CDR3. V lost 5 bases, J lost 0 bases, and 22 bases stayed unmatched. The DNA of the CDR3 is TGTGCCAGCAGCCTTATAAGCGAAGGGGGCTATTTGCGGGCCTCCTACGAGCAGTACTTC. Translation gives CASSLISEGGYLRASYEQYF.

The chain links TRBV9 to TRBJ2-7, with D possibly being TRBD2 (5 bases). Trimming left V 3 bases short and J 6 bases short, with 16 bases between. This CDR3 region has 14 residues. Germline V gene lookup returns CDR1 SGDLS and CDR2 YYNGEE. The CDR3 nucleotides are TGTGCCAGCAGCGCCAGCCGGGGAACGGGCGAGCAGTACTTC. Amino acid sequence: CASSASRGTGEQYF.

This clone was seen a single time. The chain carries TRBV2 and TRBJ2-3, with 13 bases aligning to TRBD2. Per the germline V gene, CDR1 is SNHLY and CDR2 is FYNNEI. CDR3 length: 17 residues. The trim removed 7 bases at V and 0 bases at J, leaving 7 bases unmatched. CDR3 amino acids: CASTRTSGSGSTDTQYF. The CDR3 DNA is TGTGCCAGCACCCGGACTAGCGGGAGTGGGAGCACAGATACGCAGTATTTT.

The chain employs TRBV5-1 and TRBJ2-5; D is undetermined. This CDR3 spans 13 amino acids. Germline V gene lookup returns CDR1 SGHRS and CDR2 YFSETQ. V lost 4 bases and J 3 bases, leaving 10 bases between the germline ends. The CDR3 nucleotides are TGCGCCAGCAGCGACACCAACAAAGAGACCCAGTACTTC. This codes for CASSDTNKETQYF. Together with reference TRBV5-1 and TRBJ2-5, the CDR3 gives the full variable domain: KAGVTQTPRYLIKTRGQQVTLSCSPISGHRSVSWYQQTPGQGLQFLFEYFSETQRNKGNFPGRFSGRQFSNSRSEMNVSTLELGDSALYLCASSDTNKETQYFGPGTRLLVL.

The J gene is TRBJ2-5, the V gene TRBV18; D is possibly TRBD2 (5 bases). The CDR3 runs to 15 residues. The ends were cut back, 0 bases at V and 3 bases at J, with 11 bases in the middle. Germline V gene lookup returns CDR1 KGHSH and CDR2 LQKENI. CDR3 coding DNA: TGTGCCAGCTCACCACCGATCTCCGGGGAAGAGACCCAGTACTTC. It translates to CASSPPISGEETQYF.

This clone was found once. The chain carries TRBV9 and TRBJ2-3; D perhaps matches TRBD1 (6 bases). Germline CDR1 SGDLS, CDR2 YYNGEE. The CDR3 loop spans 14 amino acids. Trimming took off 4 bases at V and 2 bases at J, with 11 bases between the two ends. The CDR3 here is CASSPDSFTDTQYF. The CDR3 region has the DNA TGTGCCAGCAGCCCGGACAGCTTCACAGATACGCAGTATTTT.

Note on this clone: This sample includes further DNA sequences coding for the same CDR3. The J gene is TRBJ2-5, the V gene TRBV7-8; tentative D call: TRBD2 (5 bases). From germline, CDR1 is SGHVS and CDR2 FQNEAQ. CDR3 length equals 13 residues. The V and J ends lost 1 base and 5 bases respectively, with 8 bases between them. CDR3: CASSLDGEETQYF. CDR3 sequence (DNA): TGTGCCAGCAGCTTAGACGGGGAGGAGACCCAGTACTTC.

V gene TRBV2 combines with J gene TRBJ2-7; 8 bases are shared with TRBD1. The CDR3 has 14 amino acids. Germline V gene sequence: CDR1 SNHLY, CDR2 FYNNEI. Unmatched junction bases numbered 6, after V lost 6 bases and J lost 2 bases. This chain's CDR3 is CASRKGQEAYEQYF. CDR3 DNA: TGTGCCAGCAGGAAGGGACAGGAAGCCTACGAGCAGTACTTC.